This T cell receptor beta chain originates from a study of T cell repertoires in cytomegalovirus infection. Study-level background: Based on public TCR beta signatures, there were indications of CMV infection and of a matching HLA type.

Overall study results and limits: CMV carriers with the relevant HLA were identified by cumulative public TCR beta family frequency.

The CDR3 length is 13 residues. V gave up 4 bases and J gave up 6 bases, with 13 bases separating them. The germline CDR1 and CDR2 sequences are LGHNT and FRNRAP. A remark on this clonotype: Its antigen is unidentified.

Using its own MiXCR run on the reads, TCRdb lists one record per CDR3 protein. The data hold 100,000 or so distinct CDR3 sequences, with about a quarter observed a single time. The genes are TRBV12-5 and TRBJ2-7; D possibly corresponds to TRBD1 (5 bases). The sequencing sample was made of CD8+ T cells from PBMCs. This clonotype was sampled from a human donor in good health (CMV status not recorded). Some clones in this sample may be carry-over from other donors' samples. CDR3 amino acids: CASGSQGKSEQYF. CDR3 DNA sequence: TGTGCTAGTGGTTCCCAGGGTAAAAGCGAGCAGTACTTC.